A selection of T cell receptor beta chains follows, all from one sample in a study of early T cells in non-severe SARS-CoV-2 infection. TCRdb itself ran the 5' RACE reads through MiXCR, one entry per CDR3 protein. The repertoire includes over 60,000 distinct CDR3 sequences, around 12% of them detected once, and less than 3.5% sits in the top ten. The sample consisted of whole blood, taken at baseline. The source of these receptors is an adult who was a healthcare worker with PCR-confirmed SARS-CoV-2 infection or an uninfected control (not recorded which). CDR3s include the opening cysteine and the closing phenylalanine or tryptophan. A D gene is named only where the DNA matches it firmly. For some rows the clone size is stated as once, few or many, or as a class when expanded; others skip it.

>TRBV6-2/TRBV6-3|TRBJ1-1|NA|NA
CASSYSGQTNTEAFF
TGTGCCAGCAGTTACTCGGGGCAGACTAACACTGAAGCTTTCTTT
>TRBV12-3/TRBV12-4|TRBJ1-4|many|NA
CASSLATATNEKLFF
TGTGCCAGCAGTTTAGCGACAGCTACTAATGAAAAACTGTTTTTT
>TRBV7-2|TRBJ2-5|NA|NA
CASSLGGGPQETQYF
TGTGCCAGCAGCTTAGGCGGCGGGCCGCAAGAGACCCAGTACTTC
>TRBV5-6|TRBJ1-1|NA|NA
CASSLTNLNTEAFF
TGTGCCAGCAGCTTGACCAATCTGAACACTGAAGCTTTCTTT
>TRBV2|TRBJ2-6|few|NA
CASSDRAGANVLTF
TGTGCCAGCAGTGATCGGGCTGGGGCCAACGTCCTGACTTTC
>TRBV4-2|TRBJ1-2|few|TRBD1
CASSLSPRQGDYGYTF
TGTGCCAGCAGCCTCAGCCCAAGACAGGGAGACTATGGCTACACCTTC
>TRBV5-5|TRBJ2-3|NA|NA
CASSLLVVGTDTQYF
TGTGCCAGCAGCCTCCTAGTTGTGGGCACAGATACGCAGTATTTT
>TRBV3-1|TRBJ1-5|few|TRBD1
CASNTGTVDQPQHF
TGTGCCAGCAACACCGGGACAGTTGATCAGCCCCAGCATTTT
>TRBV4-2|TRBJ2-2|many|NA
CASSQRQTNTGELFF
TGTGCCAGCAGCCAAAGACAGACGAACACCGGGGAGCTGTTTTTT
>TRBV7-3|TRBJ2-1|few|NA
CASSSLPGYNEQFF
TGTGCCAGCAGCTCACTCCCCGGGTACAATGAGCAGTTCTTC
>TRBV15|TRBJ2-3|many|NA
CATSEQGPGTDTQYF
TGTGCCACCAGCGAGCAGGGCCCAGGCACAGATACGCAGTATTTT
>TRBV2|TRBJ2-1|many|TRBD2
CASRAGGPYNEQFF
TGTGCCAGCAGGGCGGGGGGGCCCTACAATGAGCAGTTCTTC
>TRBV20-1|TRBJ2-7|many|NA
CSASGDWGSYEQYF
TGCAGTGCTAGTGGGGACTGGGGATCCTACGAGCAGTACTTC